This T cell receptor beta chain was sequenced for a study of brain metastases from non-small cell lung cancer (dated by TCRdb to between 2018 and 2021). In terms of the full investigation: The study profiled the immune microenvironment of paired resected primary tumors and brain metastases from non-small-cell lung cancer patients. The research as a whole found: Compared with the matched primary tumors, roughly two thirds of brain metastases appeared to show expanded T-cell clones. T-cell infiltration was lower in brain metastases than in primary tumors (P < 0.001). Paired brain metastases and primary tumors largely shared TCR repertoires, although T-cell densities in the metastases were sparse.

Library preparation was by the immunoSEQ multiplex PCR assay. Sequencing of the T-cell receptor beta chain repertoire was carried out together with a 770-gene immune expression panel. TCRdb took over this immuneACCESS table, retaining in-frame rearrangements with V and J assigned. Such tables are incomplete; in checked studies, under half of the missing clones stem from an unresolved V gene, and the remainder is unexplained. The sample contains more than 2,500 clones, 78% of them found a single time. Around 7.6% of the sample rests with the top ten. The cohort was made up of around 39 patients with surgically resected non-small-cell lung cancer, each of whom had both a primary tumor specimen and a brain metastasis specimen. The tumor specimens used were formalin-fixed, paraffin-embedded tissues taken from archives. According to the germline V gene, CDR1 reads LGHNA and CDR2 reads YSLEER. Measured from the cysteine to the phenylalanine, the CDR3 is 16 residues long. The read is trimmed to its CDR3 DNA, 48 bases read in frame from base 1. V is pared back by 1 base and J by 8 bases, with 20 bases lying between the germline termini.

Comments on this clone: Its cognate antigen has yet to be identified. Per-base quality was not reported, and no clone a single base away is much larger than it.

The sample was primary lung tumor tissue. The cell subset or site label, read with the paper, signifies: primary lung tumor paired with brain metastasis. This receptor chain uses TRBV4-3 and TRBJ1-2; there is no confident call for the D gene. The TCR was taken from a donor aged 40 or over with non-small cell lung cancer. The DNA sequence is as follows: TGCGCCAGCAGCCAAGGACCGGGCTCCCCTTTATTCGGCTACACCTTC. It encodes CASSQGPGSPLFGYTF.